This T cell receptor beta chain was observed in a study of lymphopenia after photon versus proton radiotherapy. Germline CDR1 and CDR2: SGHDN and FVKESK. The CDR3 extends over 18 amino acids. The ends were cut back, 4 bases at V and 5 bases at J, with 23 bases in the middle. TCRdb keeps only in-frame clones here, not all; method: immunoSEQ multiplex PCR. The sample yields 30,000 to 45,000 clones, about 93% seen once. Study results and limitations: Better survival with proton therapy was suggested as possible, not demonstrated. Photon-treated patients lost naive T cells and TCR diversity; proton-treated stayed stable. After lymphocyte nadir, photon-treated repertoires showed oligoclonal expansion, especially CD8+ Temra. In patients who died, overall survival fell as post-nadir TCR diversity dropped more.

Concerning this clone itself: Its matching antigen is unknown.

The chain recombines TRBV14 with TRBJ2-2; the D gene could be TRBD1 or TRBD2 (5 bases each). The sequenced sample was peripheral blood, obtained from a patient treated with photon-based radiotherapy. The sequence was obtained from a man in his sixties with cholangiocarcinoma. In DNA, the CDR3 is TGTGCCAGCAGCCTATACGGGGCCGCTCAGGGTATGACCGGGGAGCTGTTTTTT. Translating it yields CASSLYGAAQGMTGELFF.